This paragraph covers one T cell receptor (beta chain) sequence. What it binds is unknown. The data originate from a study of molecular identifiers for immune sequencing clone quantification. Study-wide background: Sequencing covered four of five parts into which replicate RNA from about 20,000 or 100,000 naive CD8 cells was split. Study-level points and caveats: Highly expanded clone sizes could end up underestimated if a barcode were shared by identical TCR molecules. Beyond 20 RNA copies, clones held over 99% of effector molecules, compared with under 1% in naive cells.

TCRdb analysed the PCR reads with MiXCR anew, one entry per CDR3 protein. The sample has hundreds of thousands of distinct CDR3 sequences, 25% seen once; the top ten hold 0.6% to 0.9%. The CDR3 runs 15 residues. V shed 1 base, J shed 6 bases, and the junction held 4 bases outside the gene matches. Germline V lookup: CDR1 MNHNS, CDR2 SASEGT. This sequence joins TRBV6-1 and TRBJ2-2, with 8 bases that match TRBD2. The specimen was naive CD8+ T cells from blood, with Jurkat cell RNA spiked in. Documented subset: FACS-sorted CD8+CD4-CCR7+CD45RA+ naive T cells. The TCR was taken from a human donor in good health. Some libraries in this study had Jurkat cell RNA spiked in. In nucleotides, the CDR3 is TGTGCCAGCAGTGAAGTACCAGCGGGGGCCGGGGAGCTGTTTTTT. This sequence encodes CASSEVPAGAGELFF.